This TCR beta chain comes out of a study of blood T cell repertoires in COVID-19. As for the study in general: Samples of COVID-19 (acute and convalescent) were obtained from the United States, Italy and Spain.

Individuals aged roughly 18 to 90 years were recruited from about two dozen US areas. Researchers sorted participants into cohorts using their self-reported clinical history. The germline V and J ends were trimmed by 5 bases and 5 bases, with 15 bases remaining between them. The CDR3 totals 15 residues. Germline V gives CDR1 MNHEY, CDR2 SVGAGI. In the original processing: Amplification with reference gene primers provided the estimates of nucleated cell counts. Sequenced by immunoSEQ multiplex PCR; TCRdb stores in-frame clones only, minus some. D and trimming come from the DNA, and the V and J calls and clone size come from that table. The table shows around 360,000 clones, with around 87% occurring only once.

The receptor comes from a man between 35 and 55 years old in a cohort exposed to, infected with or recovered from COVID-19 (not recorded which). The rearrangement links TRBV6-5 to TRBJ2-2; D is possibly TRBD1 (5 bases). Sequenced material: PBMCs or T cells enriched from blood (not recorded which). The CDR3 is CASSRTRGLTGELFF. The CDR3 DNA sequence: TGTGCCAGCAGTCGCACAAGGGGATTAACCGGGGAGCTGTTTTTT.